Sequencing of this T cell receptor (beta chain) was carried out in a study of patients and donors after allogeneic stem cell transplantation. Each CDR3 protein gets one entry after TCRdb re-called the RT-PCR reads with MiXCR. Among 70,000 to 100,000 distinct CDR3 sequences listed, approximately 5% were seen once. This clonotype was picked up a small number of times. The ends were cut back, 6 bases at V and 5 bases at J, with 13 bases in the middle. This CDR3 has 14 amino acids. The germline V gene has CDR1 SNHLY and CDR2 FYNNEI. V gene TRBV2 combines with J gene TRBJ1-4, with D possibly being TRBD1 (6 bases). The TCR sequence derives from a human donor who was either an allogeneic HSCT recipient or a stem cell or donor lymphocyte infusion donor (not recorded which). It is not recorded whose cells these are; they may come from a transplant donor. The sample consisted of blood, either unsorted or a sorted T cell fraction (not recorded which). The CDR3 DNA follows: TGTGCCAGCAGGATGGACAGATCGAATGAAAAACTGTTTTTT. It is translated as CASRMDRSNEKLFF.